Listed below are T cell receptor beta chains from one sample, sequenced in a study of blood T cell repertoires in COVID-19. The repertoire was sequenced with immunoSEQ multiplex PCR; TCRdb's copy has only in-frame clones and lacks some. The sample shows 150,000 to 200,000 clones, 70% to 90% of them seen only once. Material: peripheral blood. All receptors derive from a woman aged 25 to 39 with active or convalescent COVID-19. Each CDR3 is given without its conserved first and last residue. A D gene is named only where the DNA matches it firmly.

D: .; J: TRBJ2-7; V: TRBV13; CDR3: ASQMGGSSYEQY
D: TRBD2; J: TRBJ2-7; V: TRBV3-1/TRBV3-2; CDR3: ASQDRTSPGGRAYEQY
D: .; J: TRBJ1-1; V: TRBV5-6; CDR3: ASSLGGRTMNTEAF
D: .; J: TRBJ1-4; V: TRBV4-2; CDR3: ASSQDSQGPL
D: .; J: TRBJ1-2; V: TRBV19; CDR3: ASTLLWGANYGYT
D: .; J: TRBJ1-2; V: TRBV5-6; CDR3: ASSLVAAGNYGYT
D: TRBD1; J: TRBJ2-3; V: TRBV5-1; CDR3: ASSLDREDTQY
D: .; J: TRBJ1-6; V: TRBV19; CDR3: ASSSTQGLGSPLH
D: .; J: TRBJ1-6; V: TRBV14; CDR3: ASSQLTGSSYNSPLH
D: TRBD1; J: TRBJ2-3; V: TRBV5-1; CDR3: ASSSRTGETDTQY
D: .; J: TRBJ1-2; V: TRBV29-1; CDR3: SVEEGEGGYT
D: TRBD1; J: TRBJ1-1; V: TRBV30; CDR3: AWRNLLGGARNTEAF
D: TRBD2; J: TRBJ2-3; V: TRBV19; CDR3: ASSIGLAGADTQY
D: TRBD1; J: TRBJ1-4; V: TRBV10-2; CDR3: ASSERDRGLFTNEKLF
D: TRBD1; J: TRBJ1-1; V: TRBV2; CDR3: ASSGGDRLNTEAF
D: .; J: TRBJ1-2; V: TRBV9; CDR3: ASSVAIGAPNYGYT
D: .; J: TRBJ1-4; V: TRBV28; CDR3: ASSLYGQGKNEKLF
D: .; J: TRBJ2-5; V: TRBV19; CDR3: ASSRDTNEETQY
D: .; J: TRBJ2-2; V: TRBV19; CDR3: ASSPGTGELF
D: TRBD1; J: TRBJ1-2; V: TRBV3-1/TRBV3-2; CDR3: ASRPGQGKGYT
D: .; J: TRBJ1-2; V: TRBV4-1; CDR3: ASSLQEADYGYT
D: TRBD1; J: TRBJ2-7; V: TRBV15; CDR3: ATSRDRRDRGEQY
D: TRBD2; J: TRBJ2-2; V: TRBV27; CDR3: ASSLPASGGAGELF
D: TRBD2; J: TRBJ2-7; V: TRBV19; CDR3: ASSLPNFSGRGYEQY
D: TRBD1; J: TRBJ1-1; V: TRBV10-3; CDR3: AISAPGGDPEAF
D: .; J: TRBJ1-1; V: TRBV3-1/TRBV3-2; CDR3: ASSQTGLEAF
D: TRBD1; J: TRBJ1-4; V: TRBV4-1; CDR3: ASSPNSGTVNEKLF